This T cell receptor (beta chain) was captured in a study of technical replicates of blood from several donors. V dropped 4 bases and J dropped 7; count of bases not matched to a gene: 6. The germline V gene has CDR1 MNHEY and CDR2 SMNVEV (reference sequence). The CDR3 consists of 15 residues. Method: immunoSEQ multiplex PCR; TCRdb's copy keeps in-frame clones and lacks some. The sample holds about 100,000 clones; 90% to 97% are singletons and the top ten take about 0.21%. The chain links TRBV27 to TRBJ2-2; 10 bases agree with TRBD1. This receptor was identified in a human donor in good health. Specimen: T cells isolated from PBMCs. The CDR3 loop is CASSYRQGASGELFF. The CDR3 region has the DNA TGTGCCAGCAGTTATCGACAGGGGGCGAGCGGGGAGCTGTTTTTT.